The 24 T cell receptor beta chains listed next were all sequenced from one sample in a study of Ad26.COV2.S vaccination and SARS-CoV-2 variants. Using immunoSEQ multiplex PCR, the repertoire was profiled, and TCRdb retains in-frame clones only, with some absent. Among about 330,000 clones listed, roughly 88% were seen once. Treatment in this sample: over 15 received Ad26.COV2.S at low or high dose, single or two shots; a few received placebo; per-sample allocation not given. The investigators took samples on day 63 after the first vaccine or placebo injection. The sample in question was peripheral blood, obtained in a trial of Ad26.COV2.S vaccine versus placebo. The receptors here all came from a person aged 18 to 59 who received the Ad26.COV2.S COVID-19 vaccine or a placebo.

This chain joins TRBV5-4 and TRBJ2-3; D may be TRBD1 (5 bases). Germline V lookup: CDR1 SGHNT, CDR2 YYREEE (reference sequence). This CDR3 is 14 amino acids long. Trimming cost V 4 bases and J 0 bases, with 9 bases left between them. CDR3 region: CASSPDTSTDTQYF. In nucleotides, the CDR3 is TGTGCCAGCAGCCCGGACACGAGCACAGATACGCAGTATTTT.

The CDR3 loop is CASSFQDGGSPLHF. In DNA, the CDR3 is TGTGCCAGCAGTTTTCAGGACGGCGGTTCACCCCTCCACTTT. The chain is built from TRBV6-2 or TRBV6-3 and TRBJ1-6; D call uncertain. The CDR3 length is 14 residues. Germline lookup yields CDR1 MNHEY and CDR2 SVGEGT. Trimming took 4 bases from V and 9 from J, leaving 13 bases between them.

This chain joins TRBV6-6 and TRBJ2-2, with 7 bases matching TRBD1. Germline lookup yields CDR1 MNHNY and CDR2 SVGAGI (reference sequence). With V trimmed by 5 bases and J by 3 bases, 12 bases remained unmatched. The CDR3 has 17 residues. CDR3 amino acids: CASSPRKTGLDTGELFF. The CDR3 DNA reads TGTGCCAGCAGTCCCCGCAAGACAGGGCTGGACACCGGGGAGCTGTTTTTT.

The genes are TRBV5-1 and TRBJ1-6; D is unclear. The CDR3 loop spans 13 amino acids. CDR1 and CDR2 from the germline V gene are SGHRS and YFSETQ. V lost 0 bases and J lost 7, with 5 bases in between. Here the CDR3 DNA reads TGCGCCAGCAGCTTGGGTGGGAATTCACCCCTCCACTTT. This sequence encodes CASSLGGNSPLHF. Combining the CDR3 with reference TRBV5-1 and TRBJ1-6 gives the whole variable domain KAGVTQTPRYLIKTRGQQVTLSCSPISGHRSVSWYQQTPGQGLQFLFEYFSETQRNKGNFPGRFSGRQFSNSRSEMNVSTLELGDSALYLCASSLGGNSPLHFGNGTRLTVT.

The chain recombines TRBV3-1 (or the pseudogene TRBV3-2) with TRBJ1-6, with 9 bases matching TRBD1. Trimming took 8 bases from V and 8 from J; bases not matched to a gene: 16. CDR3 length: 17 residues. Germline CDR1 and CDR2: LGHDT and YNNKEL (reference sequence). Written as DNA, the CDR3 is TGTGCCAGCTCCTGGCGGTTGGCGGGACAGGGATATTCACCCCTCCACTTT. This translates into CASSWRLAGQGYSPLHF.

This clone was counted once. The chain carries TRBV18 and TRBJ2-1; 7 bases align to TRBD2. J gave up 5 bases and V 3 bases, and 4 bases lay outside the gene matches. CDR1 and CDR2 (germline): KGHSH, LQKENI. CDR3 length: 14 amino acids. The CDR3 DNA sequence: TGTGCCAGCTCACCGGGGAGGGGAGACAATGAGCAGTTCTTC. Amino acids: CASSPGRGDNEQFF.

This rearrangement joins TRBV4-2 to TRBJ2-1, with 7 bases that match TRBD2. CDR1 is LGHNA, CDR2 YNFKEQ, per germline. V was clipped by 6 bases and J by 3 bases; unmatched bases: 5. The length of the CDR3 is 14 residues. The CDR3 loop reads CASSPGDYYNEQFF. CDR3 DNA sequence: TGTGCCAGCAGTCCGGGGGACTACTACAATGAGCAGTTCTTC.

This chain uses TRBV6-2 or TRBV6-3 with TRBJ1-2, with D hard to call. Germline V lookup: CDR1 MNHEY, CDR2 SVGEGT. This CDR3 region has 13 residues. Trimming shortened V by 6 bases and J by 5 bases, and 13 bases separated the two germline ends. The CDR3 DNA reads as TGTGCCAGCAGCGAAGGGTCGGTTTATGGCTACACCTTC. It codes for CASSEGSVYGYTF.

J is TRBJ1-6 and V is TRBV5-6, with D perhaps matching TRBD1 (5 bases). Germline CDR1 and CDR2: SGHDT and YYEEEE. The CDR3 is made up of 14 amino acids. Trimming took off 0 bases at V and 9 bases at J, with 10 bases between the two ends. CDR3 protein: CASSLVGRGSPLHF. CDR3 DNA: TGTGCCAGCAGCTTGGTGGGGCGGGGTTCACCCCTCCACTTT.

This chain links TRBV2 with TRBJ1-3; D possibly corresponds to TRBD1 (5 bases). CDR3 length equals 15 residues. Germline V CDR1 and CDR2: SNHLY, FYNNEI. The ends were cut back, 4 bases at V and 0 bases at J, with 10 bases in the middle. CDR3 region: CASSVEGLSGNTIYF. CDR3 coding DNA: TGTGCCAGCAGTGTCGAGGGGCTCTCTGGAAACACCATATATTTT.

The chain uses TRBV9 and TRBJ1-1; D remains ambiguous. The CDR3 loop spans 14 amino acids. The germline gives CDR1 SGDLS, CDR2 YYNGEE. V dropped 0 bases and J dropped 8 bases, with 14 bases sitting between them. DNA of the CDR3: TGTGCCAGCAGCGTAGGACCCCCTGAAGTGGAAGCTTTCTTT. It codes for CASSVGPPEVEAFF.

The chain joins TRBV4-1 to TRBJ2-1, with 7 bases fitting TRBD2. V trimming: 4 bases; J trimming: 1 base; junction bases outside the gene matches: 7. Germline V gives CDR1 MGHRA, CDR2 YSYEKL. CDR3 length equals 16 residues. CDR3 amino acids: CASSPPGTKSYNEQFF. CDR3 coding DNA: TGCGCCAGCAGCCCCCCCGGGACTAAGTCCTACAATGAGCAGTTCTTC.

This chain joins TRBV6-5 and TRBJ1-1, with 9 positions matching TRBD1. The CDR3 totals 15 residues. V lost 3 bases, J lost 5 bases, and 7 bases stayed unmatched. CDR1 MNHEY and CDR2 SVGAGI come from the germline V gene. The CDR3 loop reads CASSYGGTGPTEAFF. The CDR3, as DNA: TGTGCCAGCAGTTATGGAGGGACAGGGCCAACTGAAGCTTTCTTT.

This chain's CDR3 is CASRVQGYTEAFF. For the CDR3, the DNA is TGTGCCAGCAGGGTCCAGGGTTACACTGAAGCTTTCTTT. This chain uses TRBV28 with TRBJ1-1; D possibly corresponds to TRBD1 (5 bases). Trimming took off 6 bases at V and 3 bases at J, with 11 bases between the two ends. In germline, CDR1 is MDHEN, CDR2 SYDVKM. There are 13 residues in the CDR3.

The chain is built from TRBV29-1 and TRBJ1-2; TRBD1 might be the D (5 bases). The CDR3 contains 11 residues. The germline V gene encodes CDR1 SQVTM and CDR2 ANQGSEA. V was clipped by 4 bases and J by 5 bases, with 8 bases between them. As DNA, the CDR3 is TGCAGCGTTGGTGGGGGATATGGCTACACCTTC. It yields the protein CSVGGGYGYTF.

The chain combines TRBV5-5 with TRBJ2-7; D assignment may be TRBD1 or TRBD2 (5 bases each). The V end lost 2 bases, the J end lost 4 bases, and 13 bases lay between the germline ends. The germline V gene has CDR1 SGHKS and CDR2 YYEKEE (reference sequence). This CDR3 region has 14 residues. The CDR3 DNA reads as TGTGCCAGCAGCTTTTTGCAAGAGGGGTACGAGCAGTACTTC. This codes for CASSFLQEGYEQYF.

CDR3 in DNA: TGTGCCAGCAGCTTGGGAAGCCCAGATACGCAGTATTTT. Translating gives CASSLGSPDTQYF. The rearrangement uses TRBV5-4 and TRBJ2-3; unclear D gene. The CDR3 totals 13 residues. Germline loops: CDR1 SGHNT, CDR2 YYREEE (reference sequence). With 0 bases removed from V and 4 bases from J, the gap between germline ends came to 6 bases. The entire variable domain, with the rest obtained from reference TRBV5-4 and TRBJ2-3, is as follows: ETGVTQSPTHLIKTRGQQVTLRCSSQSGHNTVSWYQQALGQGPQFIFQYYREEENGRGNFPPRFSGLQFPNYSSELNVNALELDDSALYLCASSLGSPDTQYFGPGTRLTVL.

The rearrangement uses TRBV3-1 (or the pseudogene TRBV3-2) and TRBJ1-2; no definite D call. The CDR3 is 14 amino acids. Germline lookup yields CDR1 LGHDT and CDR2 YNNKEL (reference sequence). V was shortened by 2 bases and J by 4 bases, with 11 bases between the two germline ends. In nucleotides, the CDR3 is TGTGCCAGCAGCCAACAGGCGAAGGGCTATGGCTACACCTTC. The encoded protein is CASSQQAKGYGYTF.

The chain couples TRBV6-2 or TRBV6-3 to TRBJ1-2; D perhaps matches TRBD1 (5 bases). There are 17 residues in the CDR3. V shed 0 bases and J shed 0 bases, with 14 bases lying between them. Germline V gene sequence: CDR1 MNHEY, CDR2 SVGEGT. As DNA, the CDR3 is TGTGCCAGCAGTTACTCGGCCGCCAGGGCCACTAACTATGGCTACACCTTC. Encoded protein: CASSYSAARATNYGYTF.

The chain recombines TRBV11-3 with TRBJ2-7; D might be TRBD1 or TRBD2, each matching 6 bases. The CDR3 extends over 17 amino acids. The V gene's germline CDR1 is SGHNT and CDR2 YENEEA. The ends were cut back, 0 bases at V and 5 bases at J, with 20 bases in the middle. The CDR3 region is CASSLDLGGLEGNEQYV. Written as DNA, the CDR3 is TGTGCCAGCAGCTTAGATCTTGGGGGGCTAGAGGGGAACGAGCAGTACGTC.

This clone was picked up one time. This chain connects TRBV5-1 to TRBJ2-5; D not resolved. The CDR3 extends over 13 amino acids. V shed 0 bases and J shed 5 bases, with 8 bases lying between them. Per the germline V gene, CDR1 is SGHRS and CDR2 is YFSETQ. The CDR3 nucleotides read TGCGCCAGCAGCTTGGGTGGGTTGGAGACCCAGTACTTC. Translation gives CASSLGGLETQYF. Looking up the rest from reference TRBV5-1 and TRBJ2-5 gives the full variable domain: KAGVTQTPRYLIKTRGQQVTLSCSPISGHRSVSWYQQTPGQGLQFLFEYFSETQRNKGNFPGRFSGRQFSNSRSEMNVSTLELGDSALYLCASSLGGLETQYFGPGTRLLVL.

The chain uses TRBV4-1 and TRBJ1-3; 7 nucleotides agree with TRBD1. The CDR3 is 15 amino acids. Germline trimming cut 4 bases from V and 4 bases from J; bases unmatched to any gene: 7. Germline V CDR1 and CDR2: MGHRA, YSYEKL. Here the CDR3 DNA reads TGCGCCAGCAGCCTAGGGACAGTGGCAGGAAACACCATATATTTT. Amino acids: CASSLGTVAGNTIYF.

This clone was observed a few times. The CDR3 DNA reads TGTGCCAGCAGCCCCCCCCTCGCAGGTACGCAGTATTTT. It translates to CASSPPLAGTQYF. The rearrangement uses TRBV7-9 and TRBJ2-3; D gene uncertain. Germline V gene data show CDR1 as SEHNR and CDR2 as FQNEAQ (reference sequence). The CDR3 consists of 13 residues. Trimming removed 5 bases at V and 8 bases at J, with 14 bases between.

This clone was found a few times. The V gene is TRBV7-2, the J gene TRBJ2-5; 15 positions agree with TRBD2. The ends lost 5 bases at V and 5 bases at J; junction bases unmatched: 6. This CDR3 spans 16 amino acids. The V gene's germline CDR1 is SGHTA and CDR2 FQGNSA. The CDR3 DNA reads as TGTGCCAGCAGCCGTGGACTAGCGGGGGGGCGGGAGACCCAGTACTTC. Translating gives CASSRGLAGGRETQYF.